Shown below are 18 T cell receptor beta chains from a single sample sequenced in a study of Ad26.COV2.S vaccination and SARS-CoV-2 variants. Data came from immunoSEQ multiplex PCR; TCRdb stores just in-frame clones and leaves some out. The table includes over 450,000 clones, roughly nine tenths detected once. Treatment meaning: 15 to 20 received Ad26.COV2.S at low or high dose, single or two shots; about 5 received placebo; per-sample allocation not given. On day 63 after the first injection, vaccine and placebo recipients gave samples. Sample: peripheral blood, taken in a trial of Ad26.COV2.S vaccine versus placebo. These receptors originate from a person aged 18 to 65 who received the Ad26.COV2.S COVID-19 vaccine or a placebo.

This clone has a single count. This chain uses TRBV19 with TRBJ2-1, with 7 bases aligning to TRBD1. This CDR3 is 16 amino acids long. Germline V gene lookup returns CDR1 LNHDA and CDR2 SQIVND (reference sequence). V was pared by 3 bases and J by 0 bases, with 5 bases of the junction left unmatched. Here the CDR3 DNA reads TGTGCCAGTAGTATTGATCGGGACAGCTCCTACAATGAGCAGTTCTTC. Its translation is CASSIDRDSSYNEQFF.

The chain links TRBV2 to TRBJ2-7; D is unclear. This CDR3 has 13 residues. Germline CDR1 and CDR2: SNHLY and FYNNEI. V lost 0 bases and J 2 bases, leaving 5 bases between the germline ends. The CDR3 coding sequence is TGTGCCAGCAGTGAAGCGGCACCCTACGAGCAGTACTTC. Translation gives CASSEAAPYEQYF.

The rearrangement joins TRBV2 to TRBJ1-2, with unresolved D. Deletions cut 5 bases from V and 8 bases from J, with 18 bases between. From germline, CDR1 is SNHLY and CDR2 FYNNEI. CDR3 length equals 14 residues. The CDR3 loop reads CASSLKMLYVGYTF. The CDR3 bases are TGTGCCAGCAGTCTCAAAATGCTGTACGTAGGCTACACCTTC.

CDR3 residues: CASSLGRNPGNTIYF. The CDR3 nucleotides are TGTGCCAGCAGCTTGGGCAGAAACCCTGGAAACACCATATATTTT. The J gene is TRBJ1-3, the V gene TRBV5-4; no firm D call. The CDR3 is made up of 15 amino acids. The V end lost 0 bases, the J end lost 2 bases, and 9 bases lay between the germline ends. The V gene's germline CDR1 is SGHNT and CDR2 YYREEE (reference sequence).

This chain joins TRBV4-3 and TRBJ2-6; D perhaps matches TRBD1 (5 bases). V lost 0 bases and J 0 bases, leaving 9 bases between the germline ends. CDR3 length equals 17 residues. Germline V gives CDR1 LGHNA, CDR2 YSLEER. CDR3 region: CASSQEPGFSGANVLTF. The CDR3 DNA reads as TGCGCCAGCAGCCAAGAACCAGGGTTCTCTGGGGCCAACGTCCTGACTTTC.

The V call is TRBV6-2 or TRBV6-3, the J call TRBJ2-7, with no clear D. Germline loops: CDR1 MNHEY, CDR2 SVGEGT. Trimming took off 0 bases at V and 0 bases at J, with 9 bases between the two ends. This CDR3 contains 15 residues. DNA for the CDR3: TGTGCCAGCAGTTACTCGTCCGGAATCTCCTACGAGCAGTACTTC. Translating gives CASSYSSGISYEQYF.

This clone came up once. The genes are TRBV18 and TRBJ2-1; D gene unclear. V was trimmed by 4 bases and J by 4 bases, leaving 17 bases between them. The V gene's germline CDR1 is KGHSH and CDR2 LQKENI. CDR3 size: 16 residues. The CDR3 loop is CASSLPGFRPYNEQFF. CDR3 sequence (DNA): TGTGCCAGCTCACTCCCAGGTTTTCGCCCTTACAATGAGCAGTTCTTC.

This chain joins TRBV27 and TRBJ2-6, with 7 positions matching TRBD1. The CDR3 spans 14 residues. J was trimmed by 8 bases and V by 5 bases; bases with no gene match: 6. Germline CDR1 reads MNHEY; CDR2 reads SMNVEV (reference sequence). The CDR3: CASSRDRSPNVLTF. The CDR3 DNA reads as TGTGCCAGCAGTAGGGACAGATCCCCCAACGTCCTGACTTTC.

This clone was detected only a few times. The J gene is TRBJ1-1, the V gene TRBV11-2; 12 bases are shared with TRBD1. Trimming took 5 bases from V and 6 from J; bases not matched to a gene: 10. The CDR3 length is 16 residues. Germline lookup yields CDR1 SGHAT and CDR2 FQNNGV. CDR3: CASSPWDRGRTAEAFF. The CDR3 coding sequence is TGTGCCAGCAGCCCCTGGGACAGGGGGCGCACGGCTGAAGCTTTCTTT.

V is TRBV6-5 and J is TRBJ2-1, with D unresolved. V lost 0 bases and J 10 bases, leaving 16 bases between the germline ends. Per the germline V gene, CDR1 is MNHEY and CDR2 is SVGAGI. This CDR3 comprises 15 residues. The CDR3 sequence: CASSYSKGGLKEQFF. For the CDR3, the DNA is TGTGCCAGCAGTTACTCGAAAGGTGGTCTAAAGGAGCAGTTCTTC.

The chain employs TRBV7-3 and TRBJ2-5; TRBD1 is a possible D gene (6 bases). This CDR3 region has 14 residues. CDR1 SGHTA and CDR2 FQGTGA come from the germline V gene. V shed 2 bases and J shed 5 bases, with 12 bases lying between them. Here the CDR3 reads CASSLGGQRETQYF. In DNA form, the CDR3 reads TGTGCCAGCAGCTTAGGGGGCCAAAGGGAGACCCAGTACTTC.

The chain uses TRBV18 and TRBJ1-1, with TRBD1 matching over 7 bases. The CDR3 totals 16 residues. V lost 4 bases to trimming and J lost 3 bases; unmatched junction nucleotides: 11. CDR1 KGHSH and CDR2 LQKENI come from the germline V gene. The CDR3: CASSLPGQFFDTEAFF. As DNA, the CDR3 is TGTGCCAGCTCACTTCCGGGACAGTTTTTTGACACTGAAGCTTTCTTT.

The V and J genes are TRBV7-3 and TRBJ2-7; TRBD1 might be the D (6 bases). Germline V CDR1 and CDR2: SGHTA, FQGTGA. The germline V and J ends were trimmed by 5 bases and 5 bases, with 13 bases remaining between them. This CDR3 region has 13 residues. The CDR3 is CASSPHRDHEQYF. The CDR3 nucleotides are TGTGCCAGCAGCCCCCACAGGGACCACGAGCAGTACTTC.

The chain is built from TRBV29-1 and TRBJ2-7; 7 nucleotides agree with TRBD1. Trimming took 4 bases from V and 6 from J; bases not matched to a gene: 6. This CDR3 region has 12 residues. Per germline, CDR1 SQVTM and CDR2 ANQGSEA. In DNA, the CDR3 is TGCAGCGTTGTCTCTGACAGGGTCGAGCAGTACTTC. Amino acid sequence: CSVVSDRVEQYF.

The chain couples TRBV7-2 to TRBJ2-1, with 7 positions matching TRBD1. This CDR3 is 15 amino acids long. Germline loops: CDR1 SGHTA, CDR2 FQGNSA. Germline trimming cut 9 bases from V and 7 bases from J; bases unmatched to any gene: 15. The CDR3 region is CASLPERGRKNEQFF. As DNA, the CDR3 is TGTGCCAGTCTCCCCGAGAGGGGGCGCAAGAATGAGCAGTTCTTC.

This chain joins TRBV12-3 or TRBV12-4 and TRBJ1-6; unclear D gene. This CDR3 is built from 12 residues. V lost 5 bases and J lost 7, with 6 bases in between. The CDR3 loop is CASSESNSPLHF. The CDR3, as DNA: TGTGCCAGCAGTGAGTCCAATTCACCCCTCCACTTT.

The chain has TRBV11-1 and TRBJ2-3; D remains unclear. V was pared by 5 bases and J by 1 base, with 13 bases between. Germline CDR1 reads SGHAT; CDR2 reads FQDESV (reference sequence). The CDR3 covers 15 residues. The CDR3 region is CASSHRMSGTDTQYF. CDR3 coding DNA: TGTGCCAGCAGCCATAGGATGAGTGGCACAGATACGCAGTATTTT.

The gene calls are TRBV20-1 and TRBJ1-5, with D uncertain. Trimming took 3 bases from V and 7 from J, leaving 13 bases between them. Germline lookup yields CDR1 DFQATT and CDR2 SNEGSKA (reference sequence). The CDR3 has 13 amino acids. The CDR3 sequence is CSASSRRVQPQHF. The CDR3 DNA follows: TGCAGTGCTAGTTCTCGTCGGGTACAGCCCCAGCATTTT.